The entry below gives a single T cell receptor beta chain sequence along with its context. These data are taken from a study of monozygotic twins with inflammatory bowel disease. CDR1 is MNHEY and CDR2 is SVGEGT in the germline V gene. The CDR3 spans 19 residues. Each sample had eight separate cDNA synthesis reactions. TCRdb processed the 5' RACE reads again and assigns one entry to each CDR3 protein, with no DNA. The listing records 300,000 to 400,000 distinct CDR3 sequences. Source material: blood. V usage is TRBV6-2 or TRBV6-3 and J usage is TRBJ1-5; the D call of TRBD1 rests on TCRdb alone, since no DNA is present to check it. This sequence was found in a human donor with ulcerative colitis or Crohn's disease, or a healthy co-twin of an affected twin (not recorded which). Here the CDR3 reads CASSYPDRGAGYSNQPQHF.